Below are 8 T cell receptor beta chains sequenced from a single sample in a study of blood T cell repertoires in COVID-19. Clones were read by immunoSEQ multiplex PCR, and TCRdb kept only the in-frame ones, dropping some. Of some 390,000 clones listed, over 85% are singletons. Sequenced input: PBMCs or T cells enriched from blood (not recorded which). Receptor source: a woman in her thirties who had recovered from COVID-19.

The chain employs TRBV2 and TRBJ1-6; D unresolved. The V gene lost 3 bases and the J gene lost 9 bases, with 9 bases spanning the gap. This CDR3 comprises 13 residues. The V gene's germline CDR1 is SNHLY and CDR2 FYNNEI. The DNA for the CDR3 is TGTGCCAGCAGTGACCGGGGAGCTTCACCCCTCCACTTT. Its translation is CASSDRGASPLHF.

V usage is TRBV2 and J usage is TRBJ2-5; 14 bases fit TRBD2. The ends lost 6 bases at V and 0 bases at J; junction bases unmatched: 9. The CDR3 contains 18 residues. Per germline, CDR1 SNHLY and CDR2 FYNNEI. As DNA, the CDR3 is TGTGCCAGCAGACGTCGGACTAGCGGGGGGAGGGACCAAGAGACCCAGTACTTC. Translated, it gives CASRRRTSGGRDQETQYF.

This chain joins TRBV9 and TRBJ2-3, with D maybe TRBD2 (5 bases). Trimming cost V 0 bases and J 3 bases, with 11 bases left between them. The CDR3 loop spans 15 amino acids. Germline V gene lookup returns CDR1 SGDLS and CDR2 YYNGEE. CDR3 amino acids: CASSVAGIGTDTQYF. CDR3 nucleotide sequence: TGTGCCAGCAGCGTAGCGGGGATAGGGACAGATACGCAGTATTTT. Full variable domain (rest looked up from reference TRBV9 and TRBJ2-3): DSGVTQTPKHLITATGQRVTLRCSPRSGDLSVYWYQQSLDQGLQFLIQYYNGEERAKGNILERFSAQQFPDLHSELNLSSLELGDSALYFCASSVAGIGTDTQYFGPGTRLTVL.

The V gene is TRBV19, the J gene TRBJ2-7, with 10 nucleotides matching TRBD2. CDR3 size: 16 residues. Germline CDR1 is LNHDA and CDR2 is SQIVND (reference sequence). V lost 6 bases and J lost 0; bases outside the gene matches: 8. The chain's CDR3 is CASRSSGGASSYEQYF. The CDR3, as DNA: TGTGCCAGTAGGTCGAGCGGGGGGGCGAGCTCCTACGAGCAGTACTTC.

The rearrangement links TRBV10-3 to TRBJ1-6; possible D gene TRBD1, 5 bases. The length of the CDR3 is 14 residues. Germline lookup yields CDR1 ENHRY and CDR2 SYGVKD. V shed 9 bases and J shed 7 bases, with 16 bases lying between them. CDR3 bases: TGTGCCATTCGGACATCGGCAGACAATTCACCCCTCCACTTT. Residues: CAIRTSADNSPLHF.

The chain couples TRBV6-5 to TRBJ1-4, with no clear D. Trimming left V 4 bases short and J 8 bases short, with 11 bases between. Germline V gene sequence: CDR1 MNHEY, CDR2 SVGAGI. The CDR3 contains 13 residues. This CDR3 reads CASSWRRGEKLFF. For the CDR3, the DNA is TGTGCCAGCAGTTGGCGACGCGGGGAAAAACTGTTTTTT.

CDR3: CAWSWDSRTSYEQYF. DNA for the CDR3: TGTGCCTGGAGTTGGGACTCCAGAACCTCCTACGAGCAGTACTTC. The chain joins TRBV30 to TRBJ2-7; tentatively, D is TRBD2 (6 bases). The CDR3 is 15 amino acids. Trimming pared 2 bases from V and 0 bases from J, leaving 14 bases between. CDR1 and CDR2 (germline): GTSNPN, SVGIG (reference sequence).

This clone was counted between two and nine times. CDR3 nucleotides: TGTGCCTGCTCTGGGAGGAGTGAAGCTTTCTTT. Its translation is CACSGRSEAFF. The rearrangement links TRBV30 to TRBJ1-1; no clear D. CDR1 and CDR2 (germline): GTSNPN, SVGIG (reference sequence). This CDR3 has 11 residues. V gave up 6 bases and J gave up 7 bases, with 12 bases separating them.